This entry features one T cell receptor beta chain sequence. The protocol was immunoSEQ multiplex PCR, while the TCRdb copy is restricted to in-frame clones and leaves out a portion. Altogether about 30,000 clones are present, roughly 91% being singletons, with the ten largest covering about 8.5%. This entry belongs to a study of PD-1 and CTLA-4 blockade in melanoma. Germline V gene data show CDR1 as MNHNS and CDR2 as SASEGT. Germline trimming cut 3 bases from V and 1 base from J; bases unmatched to any gene: 1. The CDR3 length is 14 residues. V and J are TRBV6-1 and TRBJ1-1; 8 bases fit TRBD1. This clonotype was sampled from a human donor with melanoma. Source: CD8+ T cells from peripheral blood, taken before anti-PD-1 treatment. DNA of the CDR3: TGTGCCAGCAGTGAGGACAGGGCGAACACTGAAGCTTTCTTT. It encodes CASSEDRANTEAFF.